A selection of T cell receptor beta chains follows, all from one sample in a study of OX40 agonist ivuxolimab in advanced cancers. Profiling relied on immunoSEQ multiplex PCR, and the TCRdb table lists in-frame clones only, not all of them. The table shows fewer than 40,000 clones, with over 60% occurring only once. The material was CD4+ or CD8+ T cells sorted from blood, obtained in a trial of the OX40 agonist ivuxolimab. These receptors were obtained from an adult with an advanced solid tumor such as melanoma, head and neck, liver or kidney cancer. Each CDR3 is given with its conserved first and last residue.

TRBJ2-5 | 15 | TRBV5-1 | CASTREDPRTETQYF
TRBJ1-5 | 14 | TRBV15 | CATSRGLSNQPQHF
TRBJ1-1 | 13 | TRBV7-8 | CASSQTGAGTAFF
TRBJ1-1 | 11 | TRBV5-8 | CASGRGSYAFF
TRBJ2-7 | 13 | TRBV9 | CASSPQGAYEQYF
TRBJ2-3 | 13 | TRBV18 | CASSPGSTDTQYF
TRBJ2-1 | 16 | TRBV7-9 | CASSPVRASGKDEQFF
TRBJ2-5 | 11 | TRBV5-1 | CASSLEETQYF
TRBJ2-3 | 17 | TRBV13 | CASSPAPSGVSTDTQYF
TRBJ2-1 | 12 | TRBV5-1 | CASSFRGYEQFF
TRBJ2-6 | 15 | TRBV27 | CASRPPGTGANVLTF
TRBJ2-1 | 15 | TRBV4-2 | CASSQGSGSYNEQFF
TRBJ1-2 | 15 | TRBV9 | CASSVNQDRASGYTF
TRBJ2-5 | 14 | TRBV7-7 | CASSLVPREKTQYF
TRBJ1-2 | 14 | TRBV5-1 | CASSPTTGPNGYTF
TRBJ1-5 | 13 | TRBV7-2 | CASSLTWDQPQHF
TRBJ1-1 | 13 | TRBV5-6 | CASSLAPNTEAFF
TRBJ1-2 | 14 | TRBV6-5 | CASRPKGTLEGYTF
TRBJ1-5 | 14 | TRBV6-1 | CASREYTGNQPQHF
TRBJ2-1 | 16 | TRBV5-6 | CASSPGGQGHLSEQFF
TRBJ1-1 | 13 | TRBV15 | CATSRGQLDEAFF
TRBJ2-3 | 18 | TRBV7-2 | CASSVQGLAGGMTDTQYF
TRBJ1-6 | 15 | TRBV28 | CASSPLGTLISPLHF
TRBJ2-7 | 15 | TRBV9 | CASSGGTGDNYEQYF
TRBJ1-1 | 15 | TRBV5-1 | CASSYRDRAGPEAFF
TRBJ2-7 | 12 | TRBV7-8 | CASSLAAPQQYF
TRBJ1-4 | 14 | TRBV6-5 | CASKDSGWNEKLFF
TRBJ2-6 | 18 | TRBV25-1 | CASSEWGTGGPRANVLTF
TRBJ1-2 | 13 | TRBV18 | CASSPDTGYGYTF
TRBJ2-5 | 13 | TRBV2 | CATTRGTGETQYF
TRBJ2-1 | 16 | TRBV30 | CAWSAPARTPYNEQFF
TRBJ1-4 | 17 | TRBV2 | CASSDRGRGITNEKLFF
TRBJ2-6 | 14 | TRBV18 | CASSPNSGANVLTF
TRBJ2-5 | 17 | TRBV7-7 | CASSFMGGTSGIETQYF
TRBJ1-5 | 15 | TRBV19 | CASSIRAGGNQPQHF
TRBJ1-5 | 16 | TRBV10-3 | CAISESGGQAGQPQHF
TRBJ2-5 | 15 | TRBV11-2 | CASSFSTGGQETQYF
TRBJ1-2 | 15 | TRBV28 | CASKAPAWGEGGYTF
TRBJ1-5 | 17 | TRBV21-1 | CASSKYSRVSSNQPQHF
TRBJ2-5 | 16 | TRBV9 | CASSVTGESYQETQYF
TRBJ2-1 | 18 | TRBV5-5 | CASSPYRGPGQGNNEQFF
TRBJ2-1 | 14 | TRBV7-3 | CASSFGAGGDEQFF
TRBJ2-4 | 17 | TRBV27 | CASSPSRAQSDKNIQYF
TRBJ1-2 | 14 | TRBV5-5 | CASSLGGANYGYTF
TRBJ2-7 | 14 | TRBV28 | CASMGTESSYEQYF
TRBJ2-7 | 14 | TRBV27 | CASSFSGRAYEQYF
TRBJ1-2 | 12 | TRBV15 | CATSRDFNGYTF
TRBJ1-3 | 18 | TRBV10-3 | CAISEPGGGQRAGNTIYF
TRBJ2-2 | 16 | TRBV6-6 | CASSYSRVANTGELFF
TRBJ2-2 | 14 | TRBV25-1 | CASRVGENTGELFF
TRBJ2-5 | 14 | TRBV7-6 | CASSLDPEGETQYF
TRBJ2-1 | 15 | TRBV7-9 | CASSSTGTGMDEQFF
TRBJ1-1 | 15 | TRBV28 | CASSPADRAFTEAFF
TRBJ2-1 | 15 | TRBV9 | CASAIEGQEYNEQFF
TRBJ2-7 | 15 | TRBV19 | CASSIRQGLLYEQYF
TRBJ2-7 | 14 | TRBV7-8 | CASSPISNRYEQYF
TRBJ2-1 | 15 | TRBV6-5 | CASRPGLEKVAEQFF
TRBJ2-3 | 15 | TRBV5-1 | CASSWSGTSTDTQYF
TRBJ2-7 | 15 | TRBV4-1 | CASSQDGQGRVEQYF
TRBJ2-3 | 15 | TRBV9 | CASSVGTGLTDTQYF